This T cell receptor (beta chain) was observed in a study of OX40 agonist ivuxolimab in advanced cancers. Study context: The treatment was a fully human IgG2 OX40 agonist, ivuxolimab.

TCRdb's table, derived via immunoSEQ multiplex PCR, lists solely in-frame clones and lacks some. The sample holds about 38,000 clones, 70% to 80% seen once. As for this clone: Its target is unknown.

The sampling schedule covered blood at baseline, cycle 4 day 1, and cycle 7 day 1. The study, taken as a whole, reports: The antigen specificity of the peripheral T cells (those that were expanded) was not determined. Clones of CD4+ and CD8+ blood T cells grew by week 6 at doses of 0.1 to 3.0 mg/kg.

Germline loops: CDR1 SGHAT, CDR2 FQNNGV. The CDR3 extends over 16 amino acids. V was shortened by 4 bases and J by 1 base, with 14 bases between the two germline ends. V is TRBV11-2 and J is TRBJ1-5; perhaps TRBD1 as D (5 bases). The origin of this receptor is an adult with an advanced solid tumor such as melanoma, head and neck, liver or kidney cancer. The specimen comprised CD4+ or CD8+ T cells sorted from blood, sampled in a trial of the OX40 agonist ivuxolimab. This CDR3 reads CASSWGGGLSNQPQHF. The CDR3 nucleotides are TGTGCCAGCAGCTGGGGGGGAGGACTGAGCAATCAGCCCCAGCATTTT.